The T cell receptor (beta chain) described here comes from a study of T cell responses to AZD1222 COVID-19 vaccine. Across the whole study: The analysis combined second doses at about 4 or about 12 weeks. Whole-study findings and limits: Spike was spanned by vaccine-associated CD4 TCRs, with dominance at 160-218 and 743-854. White British donors predominated, females outnumbered males, and clonal diversity was possibly underestimated.

Sequencing used immunoSEQ multiplex PCR; TCRdb keeps in-frame clones, though not all of them. The sample records approximately 120,000 clones, around 90% being singletons. In regard to this clone: Its antigen remains unknown.

V was pared by 7 bases and J by 7 bases, with 16 bases of the junction left unmatched. Germline values: CDR1 ENHRY, CDR2 SYGVKD. This CDR3 has 17 amino acids. V usage is TRBV10-3 and J usage is TRBJ2-1; 10 bases map to TRBD2. This sample comprised peripheral blood, obtained on day 0 of AZD1222 vaccination. The receptor was isolated from an adult in good health. For the CDR3, the DNA is TGTGCCATCAAGTCCGGTTCGGCTAGCGGGAGATCGAATGAGCAGTTCTTC. The encoded protein is CAIKSGSASGRSNEQFF.